A single T cell receptor (beta chain) is shown here with its context. The entry originates in a study of sequential checkpoint blockade in melanoma. Looking at the study overall: Randomization was 1:1 between first-line nivolumab→ipilimumab and ipilimumab→nivolumab. Both treatment sequences were followed by maintenance nivolumab.

Sequenced by immunoSEQ multiplex PCR; TCRdb stores in-frame clones only, minus some. Among 13,000 or so clones listed, roughly 60% were seen once. Treatment here: randomized to nivolumab then ipilimumab (arm A) or the reverse (arm B). PBMC sorting kept live CD3+CD8+ cells without CD19 or CD56. The receptor was derived from a human donor with melanoma. Sequenced here: CD8+ T cells sorted from blood (inferred from file names), sampled from a patient given nivolumab and ipilimumab in sequence.

The CDR3 protein is CASSVTSGRADTQYF. The CDR3 DNA sequence: TGTGCCAGCAGCGTGACTAGCGGGAGGGCAGATACGCAGTATTTT. The rearrangement uses TRBV9 and TRBJ2-3, with TRBD2 identical over 14 bases. Germline V lookup: CDR1 SGDLS, CDR2 YYNGEE. This CDR3 is built from 15 residues. V shed 2 bases and J 4 bases; nucleotides not matched to a gene: 0.